The entry below gives a single TCR beta chain sequence along with its context. Its antigen is unidentified. Germline loops: CDR1 ENHRY, CDR2 SYGVKD. CDR3 size: 14 residues. V was pared by 5 bases and J by 5 bases, with 14 bases between. Generated by immunoSEQ multiplex PCR, the TCRdb table keeps only in-frame clones and is missing some. The data hold some 700 clones, with around 97% observed a single time. The source of the sample is a study of tumour-infiltrating T cells in Burkitt lymphoma. On the study more broadly: The Burkitt lymphoma cohort spanned all epidemiological subtypes. Study-level findings and limits: Several public clonotypes were shared across many Burkitt lymphoma patients.

Sequenced: tumor tissue. The chain recombines TRBV10-3 with TRBJ2-3, with D tentatively TRBD1 (5 bases). The sequence was collected from a human donor with Burkitt lymphoma. This CDR3 reads CAISPDSYEDTQYF. DNA for the CDR3: TGTGCCATCAGTCCCGACAGCTATGAAGATACGCAGTATTTT.